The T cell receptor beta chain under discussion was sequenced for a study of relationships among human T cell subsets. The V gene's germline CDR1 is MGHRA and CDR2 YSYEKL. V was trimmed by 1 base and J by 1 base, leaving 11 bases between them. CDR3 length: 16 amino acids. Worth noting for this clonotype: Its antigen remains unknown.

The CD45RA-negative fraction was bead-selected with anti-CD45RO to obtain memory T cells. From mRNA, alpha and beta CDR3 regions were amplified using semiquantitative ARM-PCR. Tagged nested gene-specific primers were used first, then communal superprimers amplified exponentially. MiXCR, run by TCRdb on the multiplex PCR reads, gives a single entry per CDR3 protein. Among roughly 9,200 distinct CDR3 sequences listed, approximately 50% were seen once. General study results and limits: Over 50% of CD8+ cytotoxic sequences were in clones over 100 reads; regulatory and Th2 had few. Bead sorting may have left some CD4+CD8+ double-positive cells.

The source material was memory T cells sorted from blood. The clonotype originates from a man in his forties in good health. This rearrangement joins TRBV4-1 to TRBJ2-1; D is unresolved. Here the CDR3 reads CASSQVDMISYNEQFF. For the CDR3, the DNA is TGCGCCAGCAGCCAAGTCGACATGATATCCTACAATGAGCAGTTCTTC.